This paragraph reports one T cell receptor beta chain. Its recognized antigen is unknown. The input lacks base qualities; no much larger clone sits a single base away. The library relied on the immunoSEQ multiplex PCR assay. The authors processed their data as follows. To diagnose cytomegalovirus status from the catalog of TCR beta chain sequences, a statistical classification framework was built. This immuneACCESS table, as held by TCRdb, lists in-frame sequences with V and J called but not all clones. Of the missing ones, under half trace to an unresolved V gene in checked studies; the others have no known cause. From that table come the V and J calls and clone size; the DNA was used to work out D and trimming. The table for this sample lists roughly 350,000 clones; roughly 88% of them were counted only once. In total, the top ten clones hold 0.75% to 0.85% of the sample. The sample belongs to a study of cytomegalovirus exposure and HLA in healthy donors (dated 2017 in TCRdb). Some background on the complete study: According to a later analysis, the 120 or so validation repertoires were produced on the same platform as the 666 repertoires of the first cohort. The study aimed to test whether signatures of past pathogen exposure could be identified by cataloging public T cell receptors. A separate validation cohort of over 95 different subjects was used in addition to the roughly 620-subject first cohort. The study combined high-throughput TCR immunosequencing, statistical association of individual TCRs with disease status, and machine learning to predict cytomegalovirus infection status. The investigation overall reported the following: All 130 or so repertoires were used to score co-occurrence in the validation cohort in a later analysis, because that analysis had no HLA typing for the cohort. Cytomegalovirus status was reported to be diagnosed by the classifier with high specificity and sensitivity in both the original and validation cohorts. A few of the identified cytomegalovirus-associated TCR beta chains were confirmed in vitro to be specific for cytomegalovirus antigens. The authors suggested that the approach could potentially be generalized to other disease states and immunological phenotypes. Most TCR sequences were seen in very few donors, while some public TCRs were found in many individuals. Of the cluster scores, roughly 95% were above 0 in a later analysis, which found that TCRs clustered in the first cohort also tended to co-occur in the approximately 130 validation repertoires. In the study, 150 to 200 TCR beta chains were listed as associated with cytomegalovirus.

The donors belonged to the validation cohort of about 110 subjects, which was separate from the roughly 700-subject first cohort. The CDR3, cysteine through phenylalanine, is 15 amino acids long. Only the CDR3 portion is preserved as DNA: 45 bases, with reading frame beginning at the first base. CDR1 and CDR2 are read off the germline V gene as KGHSH and LQKENI. V sheds 3 bases and J sheds 6 bases, leaving 15 bases between their ends. Source material: PBMCs. The chain joins TRBV18 to TRBJ2-4; the best D guess is TRBD1, with 6 bases matching. The receptor's source is a woman aged 18-29 years in good health and CMV-seronegative. The nucleotide sequence reads as follows: TGTGCCAGCTCACCCCAGGGGAAGTTGGGAAACATTCAGTACTTC. This encodes CASSPQGKLGNIQYF.